The rows below give T cell receptor beta chains drawn from one sample of a study of T cells in Graves' hyperthyroidism and ophthalmopathy. TCRdb itself ran the multiplex PCR reads through MiXCR, one entry per CDR3 protein. The sample includes around 300,000 distinct CDR3 sequences, 13% to 15% of them seen just once. Source material: blood. The source is a woman between 50 and 59 years old with Graves' hyperthyroidism that later progressed to Graves' ophthalmopathy. CDR3s include the opening cysteine and the closing phenylalanine or tryptophan. The D gene is left open where the match is weak. Clone size is shown for a subset of rows, as once, few, many or a class of expanded clone.

CDR3nt: TGCGCCAGCAGCCCGAGTGCAGGGAACTCGAACACCGGGGAGCTGTTTTTT
CDR3aa: CASSPSAGNSNTGELFF
v_gene: TRBV5-1
abundance: -
d_gene: -
j_gene: TRBJ2-2

CDR3nt: TGTGCCAGCAGTTATTACAGCGGGATAACACGGGCCACAGATACGCAGTATTTT
CDR3aa: CASSYYSGITRATDTQYF
v_gene: TRBV6-2/TRBV6-3
abundance: -
d_gene: TRBD2
j_gene: TRBJ2-3

CDR3nt: TGTGCCAGCAGTCTCCCCAGAGGCCGGGGACCAATATCCTACGAGCAGTACTTC
CDR3aa: CASSLPRGRGPISYEQYF
v_gene: TRBV28
abundance: many
d_gene: -
j_gene: TRBJ2-7

CDR3nt: TGTGCCAGCAGCCGCGCCGGGACAGGACACAATGAGCAGTTCTTC
CDR3aa: CASSRAGTGHNEQFF
v_gene: TRBV11-2
abundance: many
d_gene: TRBD1
j_gene: TRBJ2-1

CDR3nt: TGTGCCAGCAGCTACGGACAGGGCGGTCAGCCCCAGCATTTT
CDR3aa: CASSYGQGGQPQHF
v_gene: TRBV6-1
abundance: many
d_gene: TRBD1
j_gene: TRBJ1-5

CDR3nt: TGCAGTGCTCGTAGCGGGAGGGGTAGCACAGATACGCAGTATTTT
CDR3aa: CSARSGRGSTDTQYF
v_gene: TRBV20-1
abundance: few
d_gene: TRBD2
j_gene: TRBJ2-3

CDR3nt: TGTGCCAGCAGCTTGGCCGGGGCAGCGAGACTCAATTCACCCCTCCACTTT
CDR3aa: CASSLAGAARLNSPLHF
v_gene: TRBV5-8
abundance: -
d_gene: -
j_gene: TRBJ1-6

CDR3nt: TGTGCCAGCAGGGACAGGACCTACGAGCAGTACTTC
CDR3aa: CASRDRTYEQYF
v_gene: TRBV2
abundance: many
d_gene: TRBD1
j_gene: TRBJ2-7

CDR3nt: TGTGCCAGCAGTCCACACGGCAGGGGGCGGGGGATAGGAACTGAAGCTTTCTTT
CDR3aa: CASSPHGRGRGIGTEAFF
v_gene: TRBV28
abundance: many
d_gene: TRBD1
j_gene: TRBJ1-1

CDR3nt: TGTGCCAGCAGCTCACTAGGGGGAAGGGGAGAGACCCAGTACTTC
CDR3aa: CASSSLGGRGETQYF
v_gene: TRBV7-3
abundance: many
d_gene: -
j_gene: TRBJ2-5

CDR3nt: TGTGCCAGCAGCAGGACAGGGCAAGGGGCCAACGTCCTGACTTTC
CDR3aa: CASSRTGQGANVLTF
v_gene: TRBV5-5
abundance: many
d_gene: TRBD1
j_gene: TRBJ2-6

CDR3nt: TGTGCCAGCAGCTTGAGGGAGCGGGGCACCGGGGAGCTGTTTTTT
CDR3aa: CASSLRERGTGELFF
v_gene: TRBV7-9
abundance: few
d_gene: TRBD2
j_gene: TRBJ2-2

CDR3nt: TGCGCCAGCACACGAACAGGGGTGAACACCGGGGAGCTGTTTTTT
CDR3aa: CASTRTGVNTGELFF
v_gene: TRBV5-1
abundance: few
d_gene: TRBD1
j_gene: TRBJ2-2

CDR3nt: TGTGCCAGCAGTTATAGGGCGGGAGCATACTACGAGCAGTACTTC
CDR3aa: CASSYRAGAYYEQYF
v_gene: TRBV2
abundance: -
d_gene: TRBD2
j_gene: TRBJ2-7

CDR3nt: TGTGCCAGCAGAGGACTAGCGGGCGAGCAGTACTTC
CDR3aa: CASRGLAGEQYF
v_gene: TRBV2
abundance: many
d_gene: TRBD2
j_gene: TRBJ2-7

CDR3nt: TGTGCCAGCAGCCAATCACGACAGGGACGGACCGAGCAGTACTTC
CDR3aa: CASSQSRQGRTEQYF
v_gene: TRBV16
abundance: many
d_gene: TRBD1
j_gene: TRBJ2-7

CDR3nt: TGTGCCTGGAGTGTACTCGGGGGCCTGAGCTCCTACGAGCAGTACTTC
CDR3aa: CAWSVLGGLSSYEQYF
v_gene: TRBV30
abundance: many
d_gene: -
j_gene: TRBJ2-7

CDR3nt: TGTGCCAGCAGGGGCTTAATGGGGACTTACTATGGCTACACCTTC
CDR3aa: CASRGLMGTYYGYTF
v_gene: TRBV12-3/TRBV12-4
abundance: many
d_gene: -
j_gene: TRBJ1-2

CDR3nt: TGCAGTGCTAGCGGCGTGTCGCGACAAGAGACCCAGTACTTC
CDR3aa: CSASGVSRQETQYF
v_gene: TRBV20-1
abundance: many
d_gene: -
j_gene: TRBJ2-5

CDR3nt: TGCGCCAGCGTAAGGACGCCCGAAGGGCCCGGGGAGCTGTTTTTT
CDR3aa: CASVRTPEGPGELFF
v_gene: TRBV5-1
abundance: -
d_gene: -
j_gene: TRBJ2-2

CDR3nt: TGCAGCGTTGTCGACAGGGGGCTAAATGAAAAACTGTTTTTT
CDR3aa: CSVVDRGLNEKLFF
v_gene: TRBV29-1
abundance: few
d_gene: TRBD1
j_gene: TRBJ1-4

CDR3nt: TGTGCCAGCAGTTTGGTCGGAAACACCTACGAGCAGTACTTC
CDR3aa: CASSLVGNTYEQYF
v_gene: TRBV28
abundance: many
d_gene: -
j_gene: TRBJ2-7

CDR3nt: TGTGCCAGTACCGAAGGACGGCGGAACTATGGCTACACCTTC
CDR3aa: CASTEGRRNYGYTF
v_gene: TRBV19
abundance: many
d_gene: -
j_gene: TRBJ1-2

CDR3nt: TGTGCCAGCAGCCCCGGGACGTTGGGAGAGACCCAGTACTTC
CDR3aa: CASSPGTLGETQYF
v_gene: TRBV4-2
abundance: few
d_gene: -
j_gene: TRBJ2-5

CDR3nt: TGCGCCAGCAGCCCTCGGGGCGGGAACTATGGCTACACCTTC
CDR3aa: CASSPRGGNYGYTF
v_gene: TRBV4-1
abundance: -
d_gene: -
j_gene: TRBJ1-2

CDR3nt: TGTGCCAGCAGCTTAGCGGCTAGCGGGAGGAATGAGCAGTTCTTC
CDR3aa: CASSLAASGRNEQFF
v_gene: TRBV7-9
abundance: many
d_gene: TRBD2
j_gene: TRBJ2-1

CDR3nt: TGTGCCAGCAGCTTAATGGCCAGTCCGAACACTGAAGCTTTCTTT
CDR3aa: CASSLMASPNTEAFF
v_gene: TRBV7-3
abundance: -
d_gene: -
j_gene: TRBJ1-1

CDR3nt: TGTGCCACCGAGGACAGGGGTCATTATTCACCCCTCCACTTT
CDR3aa: CATEDRGHYSPLHF
v_gene: TRBV10-3
abundance: -
d_gene: TRBD1
j_gene: TRBJ1-6

CDR3nt: TGTGCCAGCACCCACCGGGAGAACACTGAAGCTTTCTTT
CDR3aa: CASTHRENTEAFF
v_gene: TRBV5-5
abundance: many
d_gene: -
j_gene: TRBJ1-1

CDR3nt: TGTGCCAGCAGTTACTCGCCTAGCGGGAGAACAGATACGCAGTATTTT
CDR3aa: CASSYSPSGRTDTQYF
v_gene: TRBV6-6
abundance: many
d_gene: TRBD2
j_gene: TRBJ2-3

CDR3nt: TGCAGTGCTAGAGATATCGAGGAACTAATCTACGAGCAGTACTTC
CDR3aa: CSARDIEELIYEQYF
v_gene: TRBV20-1
abundance: many
d_gene: -
j_gene: TRBJ2-7

CDR3nt: TGTGCCAGCAGACCCCAGACGGGAGGGCCAACAGATACGCAGTATTTT
CDR3aa: CASRPQTGGPTDTQYF
v_gene: TRBV11-2
abundance: many
d_gene: TRBD2
j_gene: TRBJ2-3

CDR3nt: TGTGCCAGCAGCTGGGACGCCAGTCGTTCCTATGGCTACACCTTC
CDR3aa: CASSWDASRSYGYTF
v_gene: TRBV7-2
abundance: many
d_gene: -
j_gene: TRBJ1-2

CDR3nt: TGTGCCAGCAGCAGGCCGGGACTGTTATACGAGCAGTACTTC
CDR3aa: CASSRPGLLYEQYF
v_gene: TRBV5-6
abundance: few
d_gene: -
j_gene: TRBJ2-7

CDR3nt: TGTGCCAGCAGTTACAAGGGACTAGCGGGGCTCACAGATACGCAGTATTTT
CDR3aa: CASSYKGLAGLTDTQYF
v_gene: TRBV6-1
abundance: many
d_gene: TRBD2
j_gene: TRBJ2-3

CDR3nt: TGCGCCAGCAGCCAAGATAAGCAGGGGAAGGTTAACTATGGCTACACCTTC
CDR3aa: CASSQDKQGKVNYGYTF
v_gene: TRBV4-1
abundance: -
d_gene: -
j_gene: TRBJ1-2

CDR3nt: TGTGCCAGTAGTCTATTGGACAGGGGGCGTTCACCCCTCCACTTT
CDR3aa: CASSLLDRGRSPLHF
v_gene: TRBV19
abundance: -
d_gene: TRBD1
j_gene: TRBJ1-6

CDR3nt: TGTGCCAGCAGCCCGATGGGGGGCGGACGCACAGATACGCAGTATTTT
CDR3aa: CASSPMGGGRTDTQYF
v_gene: TRBV7-2
abundance: many
d_gene: -
j_gene: TRBJ2-3

CDR3nt: TGTGCCAGCAGCCGGAACACAGATACGCAGTATTTT
CDR3aa: CASSRNTDTQYF
v_gene: TRBV13
abundance: -
d_gene: -
j_gene: TRBJ2-3

CDR3nt: TGTGCCAGCAGTTTATTCGGGGGAGCGGGAGGGGGGTACAATGAGCAGTTCTTC
CDR3aa: CASSLFGGAGGGYNEQFF
v_gene: TRBV28
abundance: -
d_gene: TRBD2
j_gene: TRBJ2-1

CDR3nt: TGTGCCACCAGCAGGACAGGCCTAGCGAACACAGATACGCAGTATTTT
CDR3aa: CATSRTGLANTDTQYF
v_gene: TRBV15
abundance: -
d_gene: -
j_gene: TRBJ2-3

CDR3nt: TGCGCCAGCAGCTTAGGGCCCGGGACGAGAATCGCCTACGAGCAGTACTTC
CDR3aa: CASSLGPGTRIAYEQYF
v_gene: TRBV5-1
abundance: many
d_gene: -
j_gene: TRBJ2-7

CDR3nt: TGTGCCAGTAGGATCGCGGGGGAAAACATTCAGTACTTC
CDR3aa: CASRIAGENIQYF
v_gene: TRBV19
abundance: few
d_gene: TRBD2
j_gene: TRBJ2-4

CDR3nt: TGTGCCAGCAGCGCTGACAGCTACTCGGACACTGAAGCTTTCTTT
CDR3aa: CASSADSYSDTEAFF
v_gene: TRBV9
abundance: many
d_gene: -
j_gene: TRBJ1-1

CDR3nt: TGTGCCAGCAGTTACGCCCAACTAGGAGAGACCCAGTACTTC
CDR3aa: CASSYAQLGETQYF
v_gene: TRBV6-6
abundance: many
d_gene: -
j_gene: TRBJ2-5

CDR3nt: TGTGCCAGCTCACCAAACGTCGTGGCCAAAAACATTCAGTACTTC
CDR3aa: CASSPNVVAKNIQYF
v_gene: TRBV18
abundance: few
d_gene: -
j_gene: TRBJ2-4

CDR3nt: TGCGCCAGCAGCTTCGGACTAGCGGGAGGGAGCACAGATACGCAGTATTTT
CDR3aa: CASSFGLAGGSTDTQYF
v_gene: TRBV5-1
abundance: many
d_gene: TRBD2
j_gene: TRBJ2-3

CDR3nt: TGTGCCAGCAGCTCAGGGGGGGGTCGAGCTTTCTTT
CDR3aa: CASSSGGGRAFF
v_gene: TRBV11-2
abundance: many
d_gene: TRBD1
j_gene: TRBJ1-1

CDR3nt: TGTGCCAGCAGGACAGGGGGCGATATCTCCCTCCACTTT
CDR3aa: CASRTGGDISLHF
v_gene: TRBV19
abundance: -
d_gene: TRBD1
j_gene: TRBJ1-6

CDR3nt: TGCGCCAGCAGCTTGGGGCCTAGCGGGGTCACCGGGGAGCTGTTTTTT
CDR3aa: CASSLGPSGVTGELFF
v_gene: TRBV5-1
abundance: many
d_gene: TRBD2
j_gene: TRBJ2-2

CDR3nt: TGTGCCAGCAGCGCACCACGAGGGCGCACTGAAGCTTTCTTT
CDR3aa: CASSAPRGRTEAFF
v_gene: TRBV7-9
abundance: many
d_gene: -
j_gene: TRBJ1-1

CDR3nt: TGTGCCAGCAGCTTAGGACCGGGGAATAACGAGCAGTACTTC
CDR3aa: CASSLGPGNNEQYF
v_gene: TRBV11-1
abundance: many
d_gene: -
j_gene: TRBJ2-7

CDR3nt: TGCAGTGCTAGAGACGAACGGGTGAACACTGAAGCTTTCTTT
CDR3aa: CSARDERVNTEAFF
v_gene: TRBV20-1
abundance: many
d_gene: -
j_gene: TRBJ1-1

CDR3nt: TGTGCCAGCAGTTCCGTGGCTGGAAACACCATATATTTT
CDR3aa: CASSSVAGNTIYF
v_gene: TRBV28
abundance: few
d_gene: -
j_gene: TRBJ1-3